This TCR beta chain was observed in a study of T cells in Graves' hyperthyroidism and ophthalmopathy. There are 16 residues in the CDR3. CDR1 SGDLS and CDR2 YYNGEE come from the germline V gene. V shed 0 bases and J shed 1 base, with 13 bases lying between them. RNA transcripts provided the source from which TCR beta CDR3 regions were amplified. During a first-round RT-PCR of the TCR CDR3, the HTBI primer set was used. A single record per CDR3 protein comes from TCRdb applying MiXCR to the multiplex PCR reads. The sample includes about 530,000 distinct CDR3 sequences, more than 15% seen only once; the top ten take approximately 15%.

The chain employs TRBV9 and TRBJ1-1; TRBD1 is a possible D gene (5 bases). Source material: blood. The clonotype was recovered from a woman between 18 and 29 years old with Graves' ophthalmopathy. The CDR3 here is CASSVGQGSANTEAFF. Written as DNA, the CDR3 is TGTGCCAGCAGCGTAGGGCAGGGTAGCGCGAACACTGAAGCTTTCTTT.